Here is one T cell receptor beta chain with its context. This entry is derived from a study of blood T cell repertoires in COVID-19. The method was immunoSEQ multiplex PCR; TCRdb's version includes in-frame clones alone and lacks a portion of them. Among around 270,000 clones, 80% to 90% were seen once, and the ten largest hold approximately 4%. CDR3 length: 13 amino acids. Looked up from germline, CDR1 is SQVTM and CDR2 is ANQGSEA. V was clipped by 4 bases and J by 8 bases, with 17 bases between them. This sequence was found in a woman aged 25 to 39 who had recovered from COVID-19. Sequencing was done on a sample of PBMCs or T cells enriched from blood (not recorded which). The chain employs TRBV29-1 and TRBJ1-1; D is unclear. The CDR3 protein is CSVARLDGKEAFF. The CDR3 DNA is TGCAGCGTTGCCCGTCTAGATGGAAAAGAAGCTTTCTTT.